The rows below give T cell receptor beta chains drawn from one sample of a study of radiotherapy plus CTLA-4 blockade in lung cancer. Assay used: immunoSEQ multiplex PCR; TCRdb lists only in-frame clones, some missing. Among more than 75,000 clones, approximately 75% were seen once, and the ten largest hold over 12%. Material: peripheral blood, obtained from a patient treated with radiotherapy plus ipilimumab. The source of these receptors is a human donor with non-small cell lung cancer that progressed on radiotherapy plus ipilimumab. The conserved cysteine and the conserved F or W are not part of the CDR3 here.

v_gene | CDR3aa
TRBV28 | ASSSRSQETQY
TRBV15 | ATSRGASENIQY
TRBV4-3 | ASSQEGAHGYT
TRBV5-6 | ASSRPSGAYEQY
TRBV19 | ASSIRGPLTDTQY
TRBV11-3 | ASSSGTGPTGELF
TRBV9 | ASSVLAGGPKF
TRBV7-9 | ASSLGTQPQH
TRBV18 | ASSPPRQGPSTDTQY
TRBV5-5 | ASSAGLAREYEQY
TRBV7-2 | ASSLHLQGTEAF
TRBV28 | ASSETGISSYEQY
TRBV28 | ASSNPPGGRVRTDTQY
TRBV2 | ASSANRDLRGKLF
TRBV6-1 | ASSFQGNQPQH
TRBV6-1 | ASRAGGPVDTQY
TRBV23-1 | ASSQSMTRSNYEQY
TRBV15 | ATSREGNTEAF
TRBV7-9 | ASSFGARSYNEQF
TRBV7-9 | ASSLVEGDQPQH
TRBV29-1 | SAQTGDEQY
TRBV10-3 | AISEGRRLSGNEQF
TRBV28 | ASGRPGANVLT
TRBV2 | ASTPGSNQPQH
TRBV28 | ASSFISGMNTEAF